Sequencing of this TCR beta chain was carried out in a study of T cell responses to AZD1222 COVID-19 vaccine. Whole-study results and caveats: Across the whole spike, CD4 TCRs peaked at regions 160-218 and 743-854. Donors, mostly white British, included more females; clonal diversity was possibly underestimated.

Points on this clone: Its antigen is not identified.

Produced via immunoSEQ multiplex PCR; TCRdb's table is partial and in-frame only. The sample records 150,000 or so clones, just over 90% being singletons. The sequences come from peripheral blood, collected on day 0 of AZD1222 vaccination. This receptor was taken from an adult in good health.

CDR3 sequence: CASSRGGLNQPQHF. The CDR3 DNA reads TGTGCCAGCAGCCGGGGTGGACTCAATCAGCCCCAGCATTTT. The chain has TRBV2 and TRBJ1-5; D is ambiguous. With 6 bases removed from V and 3 bases from J, the gap between germline ends came to 12 bases. CDR3 length equals 14 residues. Germline loops: CDR1 SNHLY, CDR2 FYNNEI.